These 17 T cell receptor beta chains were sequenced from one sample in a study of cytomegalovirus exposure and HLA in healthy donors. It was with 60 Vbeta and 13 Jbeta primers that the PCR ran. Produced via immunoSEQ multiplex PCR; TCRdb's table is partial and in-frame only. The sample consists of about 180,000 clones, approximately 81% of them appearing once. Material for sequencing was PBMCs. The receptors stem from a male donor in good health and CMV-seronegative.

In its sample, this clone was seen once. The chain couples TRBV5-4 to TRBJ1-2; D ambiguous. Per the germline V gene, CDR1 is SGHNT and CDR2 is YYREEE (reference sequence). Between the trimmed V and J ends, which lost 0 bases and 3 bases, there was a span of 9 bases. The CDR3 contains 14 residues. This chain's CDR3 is CASSLGREDYGYTF. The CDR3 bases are TGTGCCAGCAGCTTGGGCAGAGAGGACTATGGCTACACCTTC.

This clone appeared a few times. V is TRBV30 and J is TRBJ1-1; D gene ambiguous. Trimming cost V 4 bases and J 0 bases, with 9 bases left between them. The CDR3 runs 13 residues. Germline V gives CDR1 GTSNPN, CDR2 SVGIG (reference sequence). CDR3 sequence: CAWKSRLNTEAFF. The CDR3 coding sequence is TGTGCCTGGAAATCCAGGCTGAACACTGAAGCTTTCTTT.

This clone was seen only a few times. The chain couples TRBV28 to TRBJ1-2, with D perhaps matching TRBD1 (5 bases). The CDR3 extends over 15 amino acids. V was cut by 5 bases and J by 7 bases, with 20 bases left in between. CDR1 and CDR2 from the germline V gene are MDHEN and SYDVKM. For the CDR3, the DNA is TGTGCCAGCAGTCCGCGGGGGGGATTACTTCGTGGCTACACCTTC. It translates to CASSPRGGLLRGYTF.

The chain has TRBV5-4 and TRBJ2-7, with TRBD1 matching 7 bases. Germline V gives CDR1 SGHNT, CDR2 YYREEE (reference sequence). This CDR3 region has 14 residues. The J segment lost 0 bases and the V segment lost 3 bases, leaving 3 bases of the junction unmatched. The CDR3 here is CASSSDRSSYEQYF. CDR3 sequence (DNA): TGTGCCAGCAGCTCGGACAGGAGCTCCTACGAGCAGTACTTC.

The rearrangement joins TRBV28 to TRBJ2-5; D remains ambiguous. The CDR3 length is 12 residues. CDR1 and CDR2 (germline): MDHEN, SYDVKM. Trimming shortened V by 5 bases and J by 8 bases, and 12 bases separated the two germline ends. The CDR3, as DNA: TGTGCCAGCAGTATTAACCACAGCACCCAGTACTTC. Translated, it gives CASSINHSTQYF.

The CDR3 sequence is CASSDSAGTPPYEQYF. Written as DNA, the CDR3 is TGTGCCAGCAGTGACTCAGCCGGGACACCTCCCTACGAGCAGTACTTC. This rearrangement joins TRBV6-4 to TRBJ2-7, with D possibly being TRBD1 (6 bases). The germline gives CDR1 MRHNA, CDR2 SNTAGT. Trimming removed 0 bases from V and 2 bases from J, with 14 bases in between. The CDR3 loop spans 16 amino acids.

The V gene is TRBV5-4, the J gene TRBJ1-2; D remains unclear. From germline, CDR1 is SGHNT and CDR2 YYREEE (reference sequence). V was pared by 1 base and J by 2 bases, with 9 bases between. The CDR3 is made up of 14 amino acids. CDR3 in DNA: TGTGCCAGCAGCTTGAGAGCCGAGAACTATGGCTACACCTTC. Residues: CASSLRAENYGYTF. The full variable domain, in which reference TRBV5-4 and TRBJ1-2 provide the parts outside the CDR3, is ETGVTQSPTHLIKTRGQQVTLRCSSQSGHNTVSWYQQALGQGPQFIFQYYREEENGRGNFPPRFSGLQFPNYSSELNVNALELDDSALYLCASSLRAENYGYTFGSGTRLTVV.

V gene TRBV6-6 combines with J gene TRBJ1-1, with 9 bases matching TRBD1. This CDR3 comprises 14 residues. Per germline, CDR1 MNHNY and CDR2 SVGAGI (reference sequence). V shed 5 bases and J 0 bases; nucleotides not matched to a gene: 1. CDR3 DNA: TGTGCCAGCAGTCGGACAGGGGTGAACACTGAAGCTTTCTTT. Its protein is CASSRTGVNTEAFF.

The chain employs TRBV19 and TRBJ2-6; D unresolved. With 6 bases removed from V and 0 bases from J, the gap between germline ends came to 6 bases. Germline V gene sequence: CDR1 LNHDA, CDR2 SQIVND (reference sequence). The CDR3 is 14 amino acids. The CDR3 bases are TGTGCCAGTAGGTTAAACTCTGGGGCCAACGTCCTGACTTTC. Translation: CASRLNSGANVLTF.

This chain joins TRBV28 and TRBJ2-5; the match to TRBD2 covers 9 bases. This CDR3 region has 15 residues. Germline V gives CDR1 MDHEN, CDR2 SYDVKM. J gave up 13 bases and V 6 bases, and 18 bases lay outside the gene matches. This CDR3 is CASSRMSGTSFSLYF. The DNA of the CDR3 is TGTGCCAGCAGCAGAATGTCCGGGACTAGCTTTTCGCTGTACTTC.

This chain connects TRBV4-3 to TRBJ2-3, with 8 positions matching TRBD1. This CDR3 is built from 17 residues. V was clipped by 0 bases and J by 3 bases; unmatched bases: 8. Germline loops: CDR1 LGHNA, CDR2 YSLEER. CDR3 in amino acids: CASSQDGDRTITDTQYF. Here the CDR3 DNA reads TGCGCCAGCAGCCAAGATGGGGACAGGACTATTACAGATACGCAGTATTTT.

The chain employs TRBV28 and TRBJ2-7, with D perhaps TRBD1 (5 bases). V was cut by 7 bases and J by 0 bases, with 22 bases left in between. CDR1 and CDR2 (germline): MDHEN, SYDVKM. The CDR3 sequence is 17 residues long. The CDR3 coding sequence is TGTGCCAGCAAAGAGATGCGTGGTCGAGACAGCTCCTACGAGCAGTACTTC. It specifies CASKEMRGRDSSYEQYF.

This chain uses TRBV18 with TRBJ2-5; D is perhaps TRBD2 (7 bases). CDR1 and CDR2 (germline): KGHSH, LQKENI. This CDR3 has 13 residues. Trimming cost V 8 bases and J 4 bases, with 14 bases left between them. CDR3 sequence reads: CASETGTTETQYF. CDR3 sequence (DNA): TGTGCCAGCGAAACAGGGACTACAGAGACCCAGTACTTC.

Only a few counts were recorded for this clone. The CDR3 nucleotides read TGTGCCAGCAGTATAGGGACGGGACTTGGAGTGGCCCTCCACTTT. Its protein is CASSIGTGLGVALHF. The rearrangement links TRBV6-6 to TRBJ1-6, with D perhaps TRBD1 (5 bases). Germline assignment: CDR1 MNHNY and CDR2 SVGAGI (reference sequence). Trimming stripped 5 bases from V and 14 bases from J, with 22 bases between. CDR3 length: 15 amino acids.

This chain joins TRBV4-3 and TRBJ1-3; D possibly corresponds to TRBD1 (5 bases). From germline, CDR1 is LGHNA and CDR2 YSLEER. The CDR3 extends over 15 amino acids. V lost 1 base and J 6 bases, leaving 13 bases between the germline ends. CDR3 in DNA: TGCGCCAGCAGCCAAGCCCAGGGTTCCCCAAACACCATATATTTT. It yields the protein CASSQAQGSPNTIYF.

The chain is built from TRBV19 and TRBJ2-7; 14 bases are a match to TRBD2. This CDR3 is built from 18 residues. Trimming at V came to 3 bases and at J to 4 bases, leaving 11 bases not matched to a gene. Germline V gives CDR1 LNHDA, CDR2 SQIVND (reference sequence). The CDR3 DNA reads TGTGCCAGTAGTATCTCCGGGACTAGCGGGAGTTGGGGTTACGAGCAGTACTTC. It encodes CASSISGTSGSWGYEQYF.

CDR3 in DNA: TGTGCCTGGAGTAGGCCGGGACTAGCAAACGAGCAGTACTTC. It specifies CAWSRPGLANEQYF. The J gene is TRBJ2-7, the V gene TRBV30; TRBD2 matches at 9 bases. V was pared by 2 bases and J by 5 bases, with 7 bases of the junction left unmatched. CDR1 and CDR2 from the germline V gene are GTSNPN and SVGIG (reference sequence). CDR3 size: 14 residues.